A selection of T cell receptor beta chains follows, all from one sample in a study of blood T cells in healthy people across ages. One entry per CDR3 protein results from TCRdb running MiXCR on the 5' RACE reads. Of over a million distinct CDR3 sequences in the sample, more than 40% are singletons; the top ten hold 15% to 20%. The sequencing input was blood. All receptors come from a woman aged 55-70 years in good health. Each CDR3 is given with its conserved first and last residue. D genes are given only for firm matches. Size values are once, few and many counts, or a class for expanded clones, and some rows have none.

size	V	J	D	CDR3	DNA
NA	TRBV3-1	TRBJ2-7	NA	CASRGTGMIDEQYF	TGTGCCAGCAGGGGGACCGGCATGATTGACGAGCAGTACTTC
NA	TRBV28	TRBJ2-7	NA	CASSYSWTDDCEQYF	TGTGCCAGCAGTTACTCGTGGACGGATGACTGCGAGCAGTACTTC
NA	TRBV7-9	TRBJ1-4	NA	CASSLRGGSTNEKLFF	TGTGCCAGCAGCTTACGGGGGGGATCGACTAATGAAAAACTGTTTTTT
NA	TRBV6-6	TRBJ2-4	NA	CASSYIQGSGVGEQYF	TGTGCCAGCAGTTACATACAGGGCAGCGGGGTCGGGGAGCAGTACTTC
NA	TRBV7-2	TRBJ2-1	TRBD2	CASSSRAGDLYNEQFF	TGTGCCAGCAGCTCTAGAGCGGGAGATCTCTACAATGAGCAGTTCTTC
NA	TRBV4-1	TRBJ2-1	TRBD1	CASSQSGTGVNEQFF	TGCGCCAGCAGCCAGTCCGGGACAGGGGTTAATGAGCAGTTCTTC
NA	TRBV10-1	TRBJ2-7	TRBD2	CASRKRESSYEQYF	TGCGCCAGCAGAAAGCGGGAGAGCTCCTACGAGCAGTACTTC
NA	TRBV3-1	TRBJ2-5	NA	CASSPAWEGETQYF	TGTGCCAGCAGCCCCGCTTGGGAAGGGGAGACCCAGTACTTC
few	TRBV5-1	TRBJ1-4	NA	CASSLGTVTEKLFF	TGCGCCAGCAGCTTGGGTACAGTTACTGAAAAACTGTTTTTT
many	TRBV15	TRBJ2-3	TRBD2	CATSRQTSGSTDTQYF	TGTGCCACCAGCCGCCAGACTAGCGGGAGCACAGATACGCAGTATTTT
NA	TRBV7-9	TRBJ2-1	NA	CASSLAGIGTYEQFF	TGTGCCAGCAGCTTAGCGGGAATCGGGACCTACGAGCAGTTCTTC
NA	TRBV10-3	TRBJ2-3	TRBD1	CAISGTGGISDTQYF	TGTGCCATCAGCGGGACAGGGGGTATTTCAGATACGCAGTATTTT
once	TRBV20-1	TRBJ2-3	TRBD2	CSARDGTSVFRGGADTQYF	TGCAGTGCTAGGGACGGGACTAGCGTCTTCCGTGGGGGGGCAGATACGCAGTATTTT
few	TRBV18	TRBJ2-7	NA	CASSQGVGYEQYF	TGTGCCAGCTCACAGGGGGTTGGCTACGAGCAGTACTTC
NA	TRBV12-3/TRBV12-4	TRBJ2-3	TRBD2	CASSGRLWTSGGFSTDTQYF	TGTGCCAGCAGTGGAAGATTATGGACTAGCGGGGGCTTTAGCACAGATACGCAGTATTTT
NA	TRBV27	TRBJ2-4	NA	CASSPTTGVKNIQYF	TGTGCCAGCAGCCCGACGACGGGGGTGAAAAACATTCAGTACTTC
NA	TRBV5-1	TRBJ2-5	TRBD2	CASSVDAGGDEQYF	TGCGCCAGCAGCGTGGACGCGGGAGGGGATGAGCAGTACTTC
NA	TRBV27	TRBJ1-4	NA	CASSKPGPAEKLFF	TGTGCCAGCAGCAAACCGGGTCCCGCTGAAAAACTGTTTTTT
NA	TRBV6-5	TRBJ2-7	NA	CASSSALSYEQYF	TGTGCCAGCAGCTCCGCCCTCTCCTACGAGCAGTACTTC
NA	TRBV29-1	TRBJ2-1	TRBD2	CSVEGGRCNEQFF	TGCAGCGTTGAAGGCGGGAGATGCAATGAGCAGTTCTTC
few	TRBV27	TRBJ2-3	NA	CATSEGSTDTQYF	TGTGCCACCTCGGAGGGGAGCACAGATACGCAGTATTTT
NA	TRBV12-3/TRBV12-4	TRBJ2-3	NA	CASSTGKFTDTQYF	TGTGCCAGCAGCACAGGGAAGTTCACAGATACGCAGTATTTT
NA	TRBV25-1	TRBJ2-3	NA	CASSEEATTDTQYF	TGTGCCAGCAGTGAGGAGGCAACCACAGATACGCAGTATTTT
NA	TRBV28	TRBJ1-2	TRBD1	CANSPPLQGSGYGYTF	TGTGCCAACAGTCCTCCCCTACAGGGGTCTGGATATGGCTACACCTTC
few	TRBV3-1	TRBJ2-5	TRBD2	CASSQDAVRGSKQYF	TGTGCCAGCAGCCAAGACGCAGTACGCGGGAGCAAACAGTACTTC
few	TRBV27	TRBJ1-2	NA	CASSWGSEGYGYTF	TGTGCCAGCAGTTGGGGGTCTGAGGGCTATGGCTACACCTTC
NA	TRBV4-1	TRBJ2-7	TRBD2	CASSRAGAEGYEQYF	TGCGCCAGCAGCCGAGCGGGAGCAGAGGGCTACGAGCAGTACTTC
NA	TRBV5-1	TRBJ2-5	NA	CASSLFAATSINEQYF	TGCGCCAGCAGCTTATTTGCGGCCACTAGCATCAATGAGCAGTACTTC
NA	TRBV7-9	TRBJ1-1	TRBD1	CASSPGRLGTGGNAEAFF	TGTGCCAGCAGCCCCGGCCGTCTGGGTACAGGGGGGAACGCTGAAGCTTTCTTT
NA	TRBV21-1	TRBJ2-3	NA	CASSPRPRTDTQYF	TGTGCCAGCAGTCCCCGACCCCGCACAGATACGCAGTATTTT
few	TRBV20-1	TRBJ2-1	NA	CSADLGGTREQFF	TGCAGTGCTGACCTCGGCGGGACGCGTGAGCAGTTCTTC
few	TRBV29-1	TRBJ2-5	NA	CSATQGRETQYF	TGCAGCGCCACCCAGGGGAGGGAGACCCAGTACTTC
NA	TRBV27	TRBJ2-7	NA	CASGRQSSYEQYF	TGTGCCAGCGGGAGACAGTCATCCTACGAGCAGTACTTC
few	TRBV9	TRBJ2-5	NA	CASSVEGGSETQYF	TGTGCCAGCAGCGTAGAGGGGGGATCGGAGACCCAGTACTTC
NA	TRBV12-3/TRBV12-4	TRBJ2-1	NA	CASSLTDGKSSYNEQFF	TGTGCCAGCAGTTTAACCGACGGGAAGAGCTCCTACAATGAGCAGTTCTTC
few	TRBV4-1	TRBJ2-5	NA	CASSQPQGGGEETQYF	TGCGCCAGCAGCCAACCTCAGGGGGGCGGAGAAGAGACCCAGTACTTC
many	TRBV27	TRBJ2-5	NA	CASSLRGGRETQYF	TGTGCCAGCAGTTTACGTGGGGGCCGGGAGACCCAGTACTTC
NA	TRBV2	TRBJ2-1	NA	CASSEALTNYNEQFF	TGTGCCAGCAGTGAAGCATTGACCAATTACAATGAGCAGTTCTTC
NA	TRBV11-2	TRBJ1-4	NA	CASRQTSIEKLFF	TGTGCCAGCCGACAGACGTCGATCGAAAAACTGTTTTTT
few	TRBV3-1	TRBJ2-7	TRBD2	CASSLKRETTYEQYF	TGTGCCAGCAGCCTCAAGCGGGAGACGACCTACGAGCAGTACTTC
NA	TRBV20-1	TRBJ2-1	NA	CSAIDNERFF	TGCAGTGCTATCGACAATGAGCGGTTCTTC
few	TRBV20-1	TRBJ2-3	NA	CSASTGGASDTQYF	TGCAGTGCTAGTACGGGGGGCGCTTCAGATACGCAGTATTTT
NA	TRBV20-1	TRBJ2-7	NA	CSAGRGATGPYEQYF	TGCAGTGCTGGGAGGGGGGCCACTGGGCCGTACGAGCAGTACTTC
NA	TRBV13	TRBJ2-2	TRBD1	CASSRGQGVTAGELFF	TGTGCCAGCAGTCGCGGACAGGGGGTAACGGCCGGGGAGCTGTTTTTT
few	TRBV7-3	TRBJ1-2	NA	CASSRDRLSGYTF	TGTGCCAGCAGCCGTGACAGGTTGAGTGGCTACACCTTC
NA	TRBV15	TRBJ2-1	TRBD2	CATSRAGGPRYEQFF	TGTGCCACCAGCAGAGCGGGAGGGCCTAGGTACGAGCAGTTCTTC
once	TRBV12-3/TRBV12-4	TRBJ2-5	TRBD1	CASSGYRGPEETQYF	TGTGCCAGCAGTGGATACAGGGGTCCCGAAGAGACCCAGTACTTC
few	TRBV6-5	TRBJ2-5	NA	CASSYSNVGETQYF	TGTGCCAGCAGTTACTCGAATGTTGGGGAGACCCAGTACTTC
NA	TRBV2	TRBJ2-4	TRBD2	CASRTGLAALEQYF	TGTGCCAGCAGAACGGGACTAGCGGCCCTTGAGCAGTACTTC
few	TRBV20-1	TRBJ1-5	TRBD1	CSATRGGTANQPQHF	TGCAGTGCTACCCGGGGGGGGACAGCAAATCAGCCCCAGCATTTT
NA	TRBV25-1	TRBJ2-5	NA	CASSGKGPRKETQYF	TGTGCCAGCAGTGGAAAGGGACCGAGGAAAGAGACCCAGTACTTC